Shown below are 25 T cell receptor beta chains from a single sample sequenced in a study of Tregs in tolerant kidney transplant recipients. Profiling relied on immunoSEQ multiplex PCR, and the TCRdb table lists in-frame clones only, not all of them. The data contain about 66,000 clones, 92% of them singletons. The sample here was CD8+ T cells from blood, taken before the transplant. These receptor sequences come from a human donor who received a combined kidney and bone marrow transplant.

The chain uses TRBV9 and TRBJ2-2; D may be TRBD2 (5 bases). The CDR3 consists of 13 residues. Per the germline V gene, CDR1 is SGDLS and CDR2 is YYNGEE. Trimming took 4 bases from V and 3 from J, leaving 7 bases between them. The CDR3, as DNA: TGTGCCAGCAGCACGGGATACACCGGGGAGCTGTTTTTT. Translating it yields CASSTGYTGELFF.

Only one count was recorded for this clone. The chain joins TRBV19 to TRBJ2-1; 8 nucleotides match TRBD1. This CDR3 is 15 amino acids long. The junction had 7 bases not matched to a gene; V was cut back by 9 bases and J by 0 bases. CDR1 is LNHDA, CDR2 SQIVND, per germline (reference sequence). The CDR3: CASQTGGSSYNEQFF. In nucleotides, the CDR3 is TGTGCCAGCCAAACAGGGGGGAGCTCCTACAATGAGCAGTTCTTC.

This chain joins TRBV7-3 and TRBJ2-1, with D possibly being TRBD2 (6 bases). The germline V gene encodes CDR1 SGHTA and CDR2 FQGTGA. V lost 2 bases and J lost 5, with 22 bases in between. The CDR3 has 18 amino acids. The CDR3 nucleotides read TGTGCCAGCAGCTTAGAGCGGATAGCGGAGGAAGGCGACAATGAGCAGTTCTTC. It yields the protein CASSLERIAEEGDNEQFF. The complete variable domain, with remaining parts taken from reference TRBV7-3 and TRBJ2-1, reads GAGVSQTPSNKVTEKGKYVELRCDPISGHTALYWYRQSLGQGPEFLIYFQGTGAADDSGLPNDRFFAVRPEGSVSTLKIQRTERGDSAVYLCASSLERIAEEGDNEQFFGPGTRLTVL.

The chain has TRBV9 and TRBJ1-1; D ambiguous. CDR1 is SGDLS, CDR2 YYNGEE, per germline. This CDR3 region has 17 residues. V shed 0 bases and J shed 1 base, with 16 bases lying between them. DNA of the CDR3: TGTGCCAGCAGCGTAGACCCTACGATCCTTTCGAACACTGAAGCTTTCTTT. Protein: CASSVDPTILSNTEAFF.

This chain joins TRBV13 and TRBJ2-7, with 7 bases lining up with TRBD2. The junction had 9 bases not matched to a gene; V was cut back by 0 bases and J by 4 bases. Germline V lookup: CDR1 PRHDT, CDR2 FYEKMQ (reference sequence). The CDR3 sequence is 16 residues long. DNA of the CDR3: TGTGCCAGCAGCTTAGGCACGGCGGGAGTGAAATACGAGCAGTACTTC. Translated: CASSLGTAGVKYEQYF.

The gene calls are TRBV9 and TRBJ1-1; 10 bases map to TRBD1. The CDR3 extends over 15 amino acids. V lost 3 bases and J lost 5; bases outside the gene matches: 7. Germline CDR1 and CDR2: SGDLS and YYNGEE. In DNA form, the CDR3 reads TGTGCCAGCAGCGCAGCCGGGACAGGGGTTACTGAAGCTTTCTTT. It yields the protein CASSAAGTGVTEAFF.

This chain links TRBV4-1 with TRBJ2-7, with D perhaps TRBD2 (6 bases). This CDR3 is built from 17 residues. Trimming removed 3 bases at V and 0 bases at J, with 18 bases between. Per the germline V gene, CDR1 is MGHRA and CDR2 is YSYEKL. CDR3 in DNA: TGCGCCAGCAGCCAGACTAGTGGATCGGGAACCTCCTACGAGCAGTACTTC. Translated: CASSQTSGSGTSYEQYF.

The rearrangement joins TRBV6-5 to TRBJ1-5, with 8 nucleotides matching TRBD1. After removal of 0 bases from V and 4 bases from J, the junction contained 2 bases not matched to a gene. CDR1 and CDR2 from the germline V gene are MNHEY and SVGAGI. The CDR3 sequence is 15 residues long. CDR3 in DNA: TGTGCCAGCAGTTACTCGGACAGGGTAAATCAGCCCCAGCATTTT. It translates to CASSYSDRVNQPQHF.

The V gene is TRBV9, the J gene TRBJ1-1; 7 bases are a match to TRBD1. This CDR3 spans 15 amino acids. Germline values: CDR1 SGDLS, CDR2 YYNGEE. The ends lost 2 bases at V and 1 base at J; junction bases unmatched: 5. Here the CDR3 reads CASSVETGTNTEAFF. CDR3 nucleotides: TGTGCCAGCAGCGTTGAGACAGGGACGAACACTGAAGCTTTCTTT.

The V and J genes are TRBV11-2 and TRBJ1-2, with a tentative D call TRBD1 (6 bases). The CDR3 spans 15 residues. The V end lost 1 base, the J end lost 4 bases, and 13 bases lay between the germline ends. Germline V lookup: CDR1 SGHAT, CDR2 FQNNGV. CDR3 amino acids: CASSLVGGTRYGYTF. DNA of the CDR3: TGTGCCAGCAGCTTAGTTGGGGGCACCCGCTATGGCTACACCTTC.

This clone was counted once. The DNA of the CDR3 is TGTGCCACCCCTGCAGCAGGGTCGAACACCGGGGAGCTGTTTTTT. Its translation: CATPAAGSNTGELFF. This chain connects TRBV15 to TRBJ2-2, with D possibly being TRBD1 (5 bases). V was cut by 8 bases and J by 0 bases, with 13 bases left in between. Germline V gives CDR1 LNHNV, CDR2 YYDKDF (reference sequence). CDR3 length: 15 amino acids.

The chain combines TRBV7-8 with TRBJ2-1; 11 nucleotides align to TRBD2. CDR1 is SGHVS, CDR2 FQNEAQ, per germline. J lost 5 bases, V lost 3 bases, and 6 bases had no gene match. CDR3 length: 16 residues. This CDR3 is CASSLIAGGRHNEQFF. The DNA of the CDR3 is TGTGCCAGCAGCTTGATAGCGGGGGGGCGACACAATGAGCAGTTCTTC.

V is TRBV6-1 and J is TRBJ2-7; no reliable D call. Germline V gene lookup returns CDR1 MNHNS and CDR2 SASEGT. The CDR3 runs 15 residues. Deletions cut 1 base from V and 6 bases from J, with 16 bases between. The CDR3 DNA reads as TGTGCCAGCAGTGAAGGCAGACTCGGCTCCGGCGAGCAGTACTTC. This encodes CASSEGRLGSGEQYF.

This chain uses TRBV21-1 with TRBJ1-1; the tabulated D call, TRBD1, remains unverified against the DNA. TRBV21-1 is a pseudogene locus. The CDR3 contains 16 residues. The CDR3 here is CASSKDRTGMNTEAFF. Here the CDR3 DNA reads TGTGCCAGCAGCAAAGATCGGACAGGGATGAACACTGAAGCTTTCTTT.

This clone is a singleton in its sample. The chain combines TRBV19 with TRBJ2-3, with D tentatively TRBD2 (6 bases). The V gene's germline CDR1 is LNHDA and CDR2 SQIVND (reference sequence). V shed 3 bases and J shed 5 bases, with 18 bases lying between them. CDR3 length: 16 amino acids. CDR3 in amino acids: CASSMLAGNPGDTQYF. Here the CDR3 DNA reads TGTGCCAGTAGTATGTTGGCGGGGAACCCTGGAGATACGCAGTATTTT.

The J gene is TRBJ2-7, the V gene TRBV9; D perhaps matches TRBD1 (5 bases). This CDR3 spans 13 amino acids. CDR1 is SGDLS and CDR2 is YYNGEE in the germline V gene. Trimming removed 3 bases at V and 4 bases at J, with 11 bases between. CDR3 DNA: TGTGCCAGCAGCGCCGACAGACAATACGAGCAGTACTTC. Translated, it gives CASSADRQYEQYF.

This chain connects TRBV19 to TRBJ2-7, with 10 positions matching TRBD2. The germline V gene encodes CDR1 LNHDA and CDR2 SQIVND (reference sequence). The CDR3 is 13 residues long. The trim removed 6 bases at V and 5 bases at J, leaving 4 bases unmatched. The CDR3 spells CASSLAGDNEQYF. The CDR3, as DNA: TGTGCCAGTAGCCTAGCGGGAGATAACGAGCAGTACTTC.

This clone was counted a single time. The chain joins TRBV29-1 to TRBJ2-1; TRBD2 agrees at 13 bases. This CDR3 contains 14 residues. Germline-derived CDR1 and CDR2 are SQVTM and ANQGSEA. V gave up 5 bases and J gave up 6 bases; unmatched junction bases: 4. CDR3 nucleotides: TGCAGCGTTCCGGGACTAGCGGGATTCAATGAGCAGTTCTTC. Translating gives CSVPGLAGFNEQFF.

The chain links TRBV4-3 to TRBJ1-4; D ambiguous. The CDR3 has 16 residues. V was pared by 0 bases and J by 1 base, with 9 bases between. From germline, CDR1 is LGHNA and CDR2 YSLEER. For the CDR3, the DNA is TGCGCCAGCAGCCAAGATGGGGAGGGAACTAATGAAAAACTGTTTTTT. Residues: CASSQDGEGTNEKLFF.

The chain carries TRBV19 and TRBJ2-2; possibly TRBD1 for D (6 bases). From germline, CDR1 is LNHDA and CDR2 SQIVND (reference sequence). The V and J ends lost 4 bases and 5 bases respectively, with 8 bases between them. This CDR3 region has 13 residues. The CDR3 loop reads CASSNRATGELFF. The CDR3 DNA follows: TGTGCCAGTAGTAACAGGGCAACCGGGGAGCTGTTTTTT.

V usage is TRBV30 and J usage is TRBJ2-3, with 10 bases lining up with TRBD2. Germline CDR1 reads GTSNPN; CDR2 reads SVGIG (reference sequence). The CDR3 extends over 17 amino acids. Losses at the gene ends were 7 bases for V and 2 bases for J; bases not matched to a gene: 15. The CDR3 nucleotides read TGTGCCTTATACAGTAGCGGGAGGATCTTTAACACAGATACGCAGTATTTT. Residues: CALYSSGRIFNTDTQYF.

The genes are TRBV4-2 and TRBJ2-7; no reliable D call. Germline CDR1 LGHNA, CDR2 YNFKEQ. Trimming took off 4 bases at V and 3 bases at J, with 10 bases between the two ends. There are 13 residues in the CDR3. CDR3 region: CASSPLPVYEQYF. CDR3 nucleotide sequence: TGTGCCAGCAGCCCACTTCCCGTCTACGAGCAGTACTTC.

The CDR3 protein is CASSGQVQFF. The CDR3 region has the DNA TGTGCCAGCAGCGGACAGGTCCAGTTCTTC. This chain links TRBV2 with TRBJ2-1; 7 bases match TRBD1. Per the germline V gene, CDR1 is SNHLY and CDR2 is FYNNEI. This CDR3 region has 10 residues. V was clipped by 6 bases and J by 13 bases; unmatched bases: 3.

CDR3 region: CASSVRQGSNTEAFF. The CDR3 DNA follows: TGTGCCAGCAGTGTACGGCAGGGGTCGAACACTGAAGCTTTCTTT. The chain is built from TRBV2 and TRBJ1-1; D perhaps matches TRBD1 (6 bases). CDR1 and CDR2 (germline): SNHLY, FYNNEI. CDR3 length: 15 amino acids. V shed 4 bases and J shed 1 base, with 13 bases lying between them.

The chain joins TRBV9 to TRBJ2-7; 8 nucleotides align to TRBD1. Germline-derived CDR1 and CDR2 are SGDLS and YYNGEE. This CDR3 spans 15 amino acids. V shed 3 bases, J shed 7 bases, and the junction held 12 bases outside the gene matches. The chain's CDR3 is CASSGKDRALGEQYF. CDR3 nucleotides: TGTGCCAGCAGCGGAAAGGACAGGGCCCTGGGGGAGCAGTACTTC.